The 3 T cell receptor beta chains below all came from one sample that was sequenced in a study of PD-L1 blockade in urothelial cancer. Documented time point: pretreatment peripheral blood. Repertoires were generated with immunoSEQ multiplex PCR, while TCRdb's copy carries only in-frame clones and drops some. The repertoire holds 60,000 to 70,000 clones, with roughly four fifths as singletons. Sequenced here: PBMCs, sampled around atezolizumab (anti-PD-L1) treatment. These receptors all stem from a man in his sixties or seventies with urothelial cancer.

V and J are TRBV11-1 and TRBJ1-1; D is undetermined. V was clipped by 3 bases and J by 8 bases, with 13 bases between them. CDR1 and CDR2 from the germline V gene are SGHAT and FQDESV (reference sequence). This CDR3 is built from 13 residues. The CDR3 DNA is TGTGCCAGCAGCTTTCCCGGGAGCCTGGAAGCTTTCTTT. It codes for CASSFPGSLEAFF. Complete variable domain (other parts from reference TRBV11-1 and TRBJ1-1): EAEVAQSPRYKITEKSQAVAFWCDPISGHATLYWYRQILGQGPELLVQFQDESVVDDSQLPKDRFSAERLKGVDSTLKIQPAELGDSAMYLCASSFPGSLEAFFGQGTRLTVV.

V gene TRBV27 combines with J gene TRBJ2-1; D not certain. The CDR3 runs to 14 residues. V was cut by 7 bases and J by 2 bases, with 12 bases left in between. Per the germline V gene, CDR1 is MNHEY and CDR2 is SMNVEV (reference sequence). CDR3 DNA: TGTGCCAGCAAAGAAGCGTTCGCCTACAATGAGCAGTTCTTC. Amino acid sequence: CASKEAFAYNEQFF.

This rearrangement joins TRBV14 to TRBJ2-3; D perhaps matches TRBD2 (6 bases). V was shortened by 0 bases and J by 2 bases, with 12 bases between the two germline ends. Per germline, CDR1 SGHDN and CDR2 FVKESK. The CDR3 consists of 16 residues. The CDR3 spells CASSQDRRDFTDTQYF. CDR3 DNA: TGTGCCAGCAGCCAAGATCGGCGGGACTTCACAGATACGCAGTATTTT.